The 6 T cell receptor beta chains below were found in one sample sequenced in a study of shared clonotypes between healthy human individuals (TCRdb year 2020). Library creation used the immunoSEQ multiplex PCR assay. TCRdb holds this immuneACCESS table with in-frame rearrangements only. Some clones are missing; in checked studies, unresolved V genes explain under half, and the rest has no known cause. Here the sample has over a million clones; approximately 68% occur a single time. Together, the top ten hold about 1.5% of the sample. The sample comprised memory CD4+ T cells sorted from blood. Taken with the paper, the label for cell subset or site translates to: CD45RA-negative fraction. The receptors come from a man aged 18 to 30 in good health.

The rearrangement joins TRBV28 to TRBJ2-7; 9 nucleotides match TRBD2. Germline V gene data show CDR1 as MDHEN and CDR2 as SYDVKM. Losses at the gene ends were 3 bases for V and 4 bases for J; bases not matched to a gene: 7. The CDR3 extends over 15 amino acids. The DNA of the CDR3 is TGTGCCAGCAGTTTGGCGGGGGGGTACCGGTACGAGCAGTACTTC. It specifies CASSLAGGYRYEQYF.

V gene TRBV19 combines with J gene TRBJ2-7; D may be TRBD1 or TRBD2 (7 bases each). This CDR3 has 16 amino acids. The V and J ends lost 5 bases and 2 bases respectively, with 19 bases between them. Germline V CDR1 and CDR2: LNHDA, SQIVND (reference sequence). In nucleotides, the CDR3 is TGTGCCAGTAGTTCCCAGGGGAGGGGGCCTCCCTACGAGCAGTACTTC. Translating gives CASSSQGRGPPYEQYF.

This clone was seen only a few times. This chain uses TRBV10-2 with TRBJ2-1; TRBD2 aligns across 9 bases. V dropped 8 bases and J dropped 10; count of bases not matched to a gene: 12. The CDR3 is made up of 14 amino acids. CDR1 is WSHSY and CDR2 is SAAADI in the germline V gene. The CDR3 loop is CASPSAGGNGEQFF. CDR3 nucleotides: TGCGCCAGCCCTTCGGCGGGGGGGAACGGGGAGCAGTTCTTC.

The CDR3 nucleotides are TGTGCCAGCAGTGACGGAGAGCAGTACTTC. Translation: CASSDGEQYF. This chain links TRBV2 with TRBJ2-7; D call uncertain. Trimming pared 3 bases from V and 7 bases from J, leaving 4 bases between. CDR3 length: 10 amino acids. Germline V gives CDR1 SNHLY, CDR2 FYNNEI. Filled out from reference TRBV2 and TRBJ2-7, the complete variable domain reads EPEVTQTPSHQVTQMGQEVILRCVPISNHLYFYWYRQILGQKVEFLVSFYNNEISEKSEIFDDQFSVERPDGSNFTLKIRSTKLEDSAMYFCASSDGEQYFGPGTRLTVT.

This sequence joins TRBV7-9 and TRBJ1-1; 8 nucleotides match TRBD1. V shed 3 bases and J 6 bases; nucleotides not matched to a gene: 3. The length of the CDR3 is 13 residues. Germline V lookup: CDR1 SEHNR, CDR2 FQNEAQ (reference sequence). This CDR3 is CASSFMDRAEAFF. The DNA of the CDR3 is TGTGCCAGCAGCTTCATGGACAGGGCTGAAGCTTTCTTT. The full variable domain, rest sourced from reference TRBV7-9 and TRBJ1-1, is DTGVSQNPRHKITKRGQNVTFRCDPISEHNRLYWYRQTLGQGPEFLTYFQNEAQLEKSRLLSDRFSAERPKGSFSTLEIQRTEQGDSAMYLCASSFMDRAEAFFGQGTRLTVV.

The CDR3 bases are TGCGCCAGCAGTCCCCAGGGGGGGAGTTACAATGAGCAGTTCTTC. It encodes CASSPQGGSYNEQFF. J is TRBJ2-1 and V is TRBV5-1; D might be TRBD1 or TRBD2, each matching 7 bases. There are 15 residues in the CDR3. Germline CDR1 reads SGHRS; CDR2 reads YFSETQ. The V end was cut by 5 bases, the J end by 4 bases, with 16 bases between.